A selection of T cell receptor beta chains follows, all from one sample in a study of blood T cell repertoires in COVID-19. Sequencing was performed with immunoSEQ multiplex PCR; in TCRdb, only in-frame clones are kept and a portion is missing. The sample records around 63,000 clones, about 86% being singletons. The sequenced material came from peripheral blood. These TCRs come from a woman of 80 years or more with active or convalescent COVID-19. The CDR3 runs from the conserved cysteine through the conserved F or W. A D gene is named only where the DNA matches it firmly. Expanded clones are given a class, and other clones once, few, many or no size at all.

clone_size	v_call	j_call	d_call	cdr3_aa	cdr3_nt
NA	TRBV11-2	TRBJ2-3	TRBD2	CASSLVAPSGGYTDTQYF	TGTGCCAGCAGCTTAGTCGCCCCTAGCGGGGGGTACACAGATACGCAGTATTTT
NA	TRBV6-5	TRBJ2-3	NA	CASSYSGGASTDTQYF	TGTGCCAGCAGTTACTCGGGGGGTGCTAGCACAGATACGCAGTATTTT
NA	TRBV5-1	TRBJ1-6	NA	CASSLLGGRNSPLHF	TGCGCCAGCAGCTTGTTGGGGGGTAGGAATTCACCCCTCCACTTT
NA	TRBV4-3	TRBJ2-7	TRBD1	CASSQYQGAATYEQYF	TGCGCCAGCAGCCAATATCAGGGGGCAGCCACCTACGAGCAGTACTTC
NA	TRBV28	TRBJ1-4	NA	CASSLGARFHGLGDEKLFF	TGTGCCAGCAGTTTAGGGGCCCGGTTTCACGGGTTAGGCGATGAAAAACTGTTTTTT
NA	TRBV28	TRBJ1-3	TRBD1	CASSFPGTGGTGGNTIYF	TGTGCCAGCAGTTTTCCCGGGACAGGGGGCACGGGGGGAAACACCATATATTTT
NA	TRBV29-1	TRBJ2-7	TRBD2	CSVGTSPYEQYF	TGCAGCGTTGGGACTAGCCCCTACGAGCAGTACTTC
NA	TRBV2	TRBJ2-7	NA	CASSRQVLSEQYF	TGTGCCAGCAGCCGACAGGTCCTTTCCGAGCAGTACTTC
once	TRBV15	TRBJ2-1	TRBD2	CATSRDPFAGRWDNEQFF	TGTGCCACCAGCAGAGATCCCTTTGCCGGGAGGTGGGACAATGAGCAGTTCTTC
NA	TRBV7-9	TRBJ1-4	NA	CASSLPATNEKLFF	TGTGCCAGCAGCTTACCAGCAACTAATGAAAAACTGTTTTTT
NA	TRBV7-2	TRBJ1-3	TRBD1	CASSRDRGGGNTIYF	TGTGCCAGCAGCCGGGACAGGGGAGGTGGAAACACCATATATTTT
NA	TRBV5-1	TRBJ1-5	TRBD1	CASSVGQGLNQPQHF	TGCGCCAGCAGCGTCGGACAGGGGCTTAATCAGCCCCAGCATTTT
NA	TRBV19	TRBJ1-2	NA	CASSMDTGQNYGYTF	TGTGCCAGTAGTATGGATACAGGACAAAACTATGGCTACACCTTC
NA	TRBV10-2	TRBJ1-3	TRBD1	CASSGLSQGASFGNTIYF	TGCGCCAGCAGTGGACTTTCTCAGGGGGCTTCCTTTGGAAACACCATATATTTT
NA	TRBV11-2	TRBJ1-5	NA	CASSLEVAGHQHF	TGTGCCAGCAGCTTAGAGGTGGCAGGGCACCAGCATTTT
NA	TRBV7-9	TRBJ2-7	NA	CASSHDRTYYEQYF	TGTGCCAGCAGCCACGACCGGACATACTACGAGCAGTACTTC
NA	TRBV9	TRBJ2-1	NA	CASSGLGGVPRGSSYNEQFF	TGTGCCAGCAGCGGGCTCGGCGGGGTTCCTCGAGGGAGCTCCTACAATGAGCAGTTCTTC
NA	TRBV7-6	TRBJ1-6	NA	CASSQGEMNSPLHF	TGTGCCAGCAGCCAAGGGGAAATGAATTCACCCCTCCACTTT
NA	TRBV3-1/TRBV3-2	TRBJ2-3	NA	CASRGAISTDTQYF	TGTGCCAGCCGGGGGGCCATTAGCACAGATACGCAGTATTTT
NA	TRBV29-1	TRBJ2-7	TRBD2	CSVASGGYEQYF	TGCAGCGTTGCTTCGGGGGGCTACGAGCAGTACTTC
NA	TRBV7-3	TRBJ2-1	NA	CASSLTGGGGYNEQFF	TGTGCCAGCAGCTTAACCGGGGGAGGCGGCTACAATGAGCAGTTCTTC
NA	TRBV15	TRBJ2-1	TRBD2	CATSRDRRGGLSEQFF	TGTGCCACCAGCAGAGATAGGCGGGGGGGCTTGAGTGAGCAGTTCTTC
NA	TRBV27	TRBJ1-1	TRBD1	CASSLSGGGVAFF	TGTGCCAGCAGTTTATCAGGGGGCGGGGTAGCTTTCTTT
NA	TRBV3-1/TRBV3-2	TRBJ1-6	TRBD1	CASSQAGQLTPLHF	TGTGCCAGCAGCCAAGCGGGACAGCTAACACCCCTCCACTTT
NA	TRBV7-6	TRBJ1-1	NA	CASSWSENTEAFF	TGTGCCAGCAGCTGGTCAGAGAACACTGAAGCTTTCTTT
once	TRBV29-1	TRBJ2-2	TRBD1	CSVNGQGASGELFF	TGCAGCGTTAATGGACAGGGGGCTTCCGGGGAGCTGTTTTTT
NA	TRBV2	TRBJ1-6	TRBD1	CASRAGGSNSPLHF	TGTGCCAGCAGGGCAGGGGGGAGTAATTCACCCCTCCACTTT
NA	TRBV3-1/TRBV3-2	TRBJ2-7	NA	CASSQVAGTPGEQYF	TGTGCCAGCAGCCAAGTTGCCGGGACACCAGGAGAGCAGTACTTC
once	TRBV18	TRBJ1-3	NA	CASSQSQGSGNTIYF	TGTGCCAGCTCCCAATCACAGGGTTCTGGAAACACCATATATTTT
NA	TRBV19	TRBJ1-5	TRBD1	CASSRPGQGGQPQHF	TGTGCCAGTAGTAGGCCGGGACAGGGCGGCCAGCCCCAGCATTTT
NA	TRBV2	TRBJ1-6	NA	CASSFRGGNSPLHF	TGTGCCAGCAGTTTCAGGGGCGGTAATTCACCCCTCCACTTT
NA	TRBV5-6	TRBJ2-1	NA	CASSLTSGYNEQFF	TGTGCCAGCAGCTTGACGAGCGGATACAATGAGCAGTTCTTC
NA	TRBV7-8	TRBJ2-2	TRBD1	CASSPRRSQGVSPGELFF	TGTGCCAGCAGCCCGAGAAGGAGTCAGGGGGTTTCGCCCGGGGAGCTGTTTTTT
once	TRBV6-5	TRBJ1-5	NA	CASSSAFPGSNQPQHF	TGTGCCAGCAGTTCCGCTTTCCCAGGGAGCAATCAGCCCCAGCATTTT
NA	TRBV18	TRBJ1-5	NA	CASSPAGGGQPQHF	TGTGCCAGCTCACCGGCGGGAGGAGGTCAGCCCCAGCATTTT
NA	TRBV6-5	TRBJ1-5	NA	CASSPAVASGPQHF	TGTGCCAGCAGCCCGGCTGTTGCCTCGGGGCCCCAGCATTTT
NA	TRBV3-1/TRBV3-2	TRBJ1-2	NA	CASSQESGAGYTF	TGTGCCAGCAGCCAAGAAAGCGGGGCTGGCTACACCTTC
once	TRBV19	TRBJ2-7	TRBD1	CASMEGQGLYEQYF	TGTGCCAGTATGGAGGGACAGGGGCTTTACGAGCAGTACTTC
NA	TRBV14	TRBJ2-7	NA	CASSQDWRGQYEQYF	TGTGCCAGCAGCCAAGATTGGAGGGGGCAGTACGAGCAGTACTTC
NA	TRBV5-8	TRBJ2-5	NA	CASSSRASGFGTQYF	TGTGCCAGCAGCTCTCGGGCCTCGGGGTTTGGGACCCAGTACTTC
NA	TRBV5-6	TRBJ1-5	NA	CASSRLNQPQHF	TGTGCCAGCAGCCGGTTGAATCAGCCCCAGCATTTT
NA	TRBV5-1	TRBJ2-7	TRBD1	CASSLGTGGYEQYF	TGCGCCAGCAGCCTAGGGACAGGGGGCTACGAGCAGTACTTC
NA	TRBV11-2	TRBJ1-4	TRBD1	CASSLFGQVNEKLFF	TGTGCCAGCAGCTTATTTGGACAGGTTAATGAAAAACTGTTTTTT
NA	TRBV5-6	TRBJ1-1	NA	CASSLVGSGRGTEAFF	TGTGCCAGCAGCTTGGTAGGTTCCGGGAGGGGGACTGAAGCTTTCTTT
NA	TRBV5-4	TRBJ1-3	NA	CASSPDRYSGNTIYF	TGTGCCAGCAGCCCCGACAGGTACTCTGGAAACACCATATATTTT
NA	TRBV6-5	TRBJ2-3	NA	CASGLYPSTDTQYF	TGTGCCAGCGGACTGTACCCTAGCACAGATACGCAGTATTTT
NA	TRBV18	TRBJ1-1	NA	CASSPGWANTEAFF	TGTGCCAGCTCACCCGGCTGGGCCAACACTGAAGCTTTCTTT
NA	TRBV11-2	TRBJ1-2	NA	CASSLDMGPQASYGYTF	TGTGCCAGCAGCTTAGATATGGGGCCCCAAGCCTCCTATGGCTACACCTTC
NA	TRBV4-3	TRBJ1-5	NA	CASSQDPRQPQHF	TGCGCCAGCAGCCAAGATCCGCGGCAGCCCCAGCATTTT
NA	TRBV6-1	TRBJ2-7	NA	CASSEEFWSSYEQYF	TGTGCCAGCAGTGAAGAGTTCTGGAGCTCCTACGAGCAGTACTTC
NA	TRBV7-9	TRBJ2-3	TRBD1	CASSPGTGESDTQYF	TGTGCCAGCAGCCCAGGGACAGGGGAAAGCGATACGCAGTATTTT
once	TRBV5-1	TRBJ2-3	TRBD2	CASSLAGGGTDTQYF	TGCGCCAGCAGCTTGGCTGGGGGGGGCACAGATACGCAGTATTTT